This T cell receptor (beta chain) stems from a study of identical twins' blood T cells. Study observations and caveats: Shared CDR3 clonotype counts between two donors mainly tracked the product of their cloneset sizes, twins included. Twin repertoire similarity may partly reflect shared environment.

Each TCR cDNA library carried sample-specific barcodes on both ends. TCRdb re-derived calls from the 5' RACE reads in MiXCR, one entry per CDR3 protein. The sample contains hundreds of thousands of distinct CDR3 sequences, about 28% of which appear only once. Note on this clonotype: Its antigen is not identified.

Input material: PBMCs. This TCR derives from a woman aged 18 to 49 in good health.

The chain's CDR3 is CASSPQRGRLLDEQFF. The CDR3 nucleotides are TGTGCCAGCAGTCCTCAGCGGGGGAGACTCCTCGATGAGCAGTTCTTC. The rearrangement uses TRBV12-3 or TRBV12-4 and TRBJ2-1, with 8 positions matching TRBD2. The CDR3 covers 16 residues. J lost 8 bases, V lost 5 bases, and 14 bases had no gene match.